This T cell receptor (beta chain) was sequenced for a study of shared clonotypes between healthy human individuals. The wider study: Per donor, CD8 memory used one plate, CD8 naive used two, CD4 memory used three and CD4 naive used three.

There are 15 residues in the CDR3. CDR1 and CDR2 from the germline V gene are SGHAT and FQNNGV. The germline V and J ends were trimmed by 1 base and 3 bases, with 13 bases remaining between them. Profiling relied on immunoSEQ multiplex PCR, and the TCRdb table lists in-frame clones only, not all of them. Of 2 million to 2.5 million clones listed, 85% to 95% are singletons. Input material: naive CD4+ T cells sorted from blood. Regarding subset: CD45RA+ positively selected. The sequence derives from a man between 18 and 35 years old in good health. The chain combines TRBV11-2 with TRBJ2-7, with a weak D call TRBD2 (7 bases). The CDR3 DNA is TGTGCCAGCAGCTTAGTTCCGGGGGGCCGCTACGAGCAGTACTTC. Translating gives CASSLVPGGRYEQYF.